This entry describes one T cell receptor beta chain. TCRdb's copy holds only in-frame clones and misses some; the assay was immunoSEQ multiplex PCR. Of under 150,000 clones listed, about 86% are singletons. V was cut by 0 bases and J by 3 bases, with 9 bases left in between. The CDR3 extends over 14 amino acids. Looked up from germline, CDR1 is GTSNPN and CDR2 is SVGIG (reference sequence). The data were taken from a study of blood T cell repertoires in COVID-19. Overall study context: Whether acute or convalescent, the COVID-19 samples came from the United States, Italy and Spain. PBMCs, B-cell-depleted T cells, or T cells provided the cDNA or gDNA that made up the material.

This chain connects TRBV30 to TRBJ1-5, with unresolved D. This TCR came from a woman aged 40 to 50 with acute or convalescent COVID-19. Sequenced sample: peripheral blood. The CDR3 bases are TGTGCCTGGAGTGTCGGGGTTGTCAATCAGCCCCAGCATTTT. Protein: CAWSVGVVNQPQHF.